This T cell receptor beta chain was captured in a study of cytomegalovirus exposure and HLA in healthy donors (dated by TCRdb to 2016 to 2017). With regard to the full study: An earlier analysis of several hundred of the donors reported approximately 300 Gb of sequence data and roughly 100 million unique TCR beta sequences from about 179 million T cells. An early release that covered 500 to 800 HLA-typed donors contained approximately 320 gigabases of sequencing data and 75 million to 100 million unique TCR sequences. Every repertoire in the discovery cohort had been generated on one and the same sequencing platform. On average, 235,054 unique TCR beta nucleotide sequences were sequenced per donor among a few hundred genotyped donors of the cohort, with roughly 20% of those sequences being non-productive. Alongside the repertoire data, information on donor age, sex, ethnicity and CMV serostatus was compiled. Along with the approximately 620-subject first cohort, a separate validation cohort of 120 different subjects was used. A handful of DR-DQ haplotypes were handled as single units for association and clustering because linkage in the cohort was strong. The number of donors typed differed by locus, with 629-630 for A, B, C, DRB1 and DQB1, about 500 for DQA1, over 600 for DPA1, and some 450 for DPB1. The T cell repertoires of under 750 subjects were profiled by immunosequencing and related to cytomegalovirus serostatus. Both class I and class II loci were covered by HLA typing, at four-digit resolution. To predict cytomegalovirus infection status, the study brought together high-throughput TCR immunosequencing, statistical association of individual TCRs with disease status, and machine learning. An earlier analysis of approximately 580 of the donors used high-throughput TCR beta sequencing to judge whether each TCR beta V gene segment behaved as functional or pseudogenic. The study aimed to test whether signatures of past pathogen exposure could be identified by cataloging public T cell receptors. The later analysis used no new phenotypic data to find candidate immune exposures, relying instead on TCR beta sequences and their occurrence across donors. In a later analysis, previously published TCR beta repertoires from about 670 donors were re-analyzed and high-resolution HLA genotyping was added so that TCR occurrence patterns could be studied. The genetic ancestry cluster associated with self-reported Caucasian donors included over 65% of the 300 to 400 genotyped donors. A later genetic analysis took genome-wide SNP genotypes for about three fifths of the roughly 670 donors and used that subset as a discovery cohort. Overall results and qualifications from the work: According to a later analysis, most CMV-associated TCR beta chains appeared to be HLA-restricted, and the HLA associations seemed to be driven largely by CMV exposure. Only TCR beta chains were sequenced in this cohort, and the absence of alpha or paired-chain data limited detectable features. A total of roughly 160 TCR beta chains were listed by the study as associated with cytomegalovirus. About 17 rarely observed V segments, including chromosome 9 orphons, were excluded from the earlier analysis of several hundred of the donors because counts were too low. For the cohort, immune exposure information was limited to CMV serostatus. Compared with equally common non-associated chains, HLA-associated TCR beta chains in a later analysis were more clonally expanded and had lower generation probabilities. In an earlier analysis of some 500 of the donors, most TCR beta V segments were observed in productive rearrangements about 90% or about 30% of the time, broadly matching IMGT annotations. Correlated functional status among segregating V segments might reflect linkage disequilibrium, but an unknown experimental factor could not be ruled out. Several of the top co-occurrence clusters appeared to be linked to parvovirus B19, influenza, CMV and Epstein-Barr virus, according to a later analysis. V-gene and J-gene trimming of TCR beta chains was associated with a missense DCLRE1C variant in a later genetic analysis, and the association was replicated in an independent cohort. The classifier was reported to diagnose cytomegalovirus status with high specificity and sensitivity in both the original cohort and the validation cohort. Sequencing depth was assumed to be roughly uniform across donors in the presence/absence analyses, though that assumption may not hold. When HLA alleles, especially DR and DQ, strongly co-occurred, TCR associations were difficult to assign to individual alleles. According to the authors, the approach could potentially be generalized to other disease states and immunological phenotypes. Because HLA typing was missing for some donors at each locus, association tests included only the typed subset. Some IMGT-functional V segments, including TRBV6-2 and TRBV6-3, could not be told apart with the 87-base-pair reads, so those segments were excluded. A later genetic analysis reported fewer N-insertions in productive TCRs among donors in an Asian-associated ancestry cluster than the approximately 700-donor mean. A few of the identified cytomegalovirus-associated TCR beta chains were confirmed in vitro to be specific for cytomegalovirus antigens. Most TCR sequences were seen in very few donors, while some public TCRs were found in many individuals. A further reported finding was that TCR beta sequences accurately predicted the HLA-A and HLA-B alleles for most subjects in the first cohort. A cluster of highly shared sequence variants was judged likely to be a technical artifact of the sequencing pipeline. According to a later analysis, TCR association rates differed among HLA loci, with DRB1 alleles showing the most associated TCRs and HLA-C alleles showing the fewest. At a false discovery rate of 0.05, a later analysis linked some 17,000 TCR beta sequences to specific HLA alleles.

From its cysteine to its phenylalanine, the CDR3 spans 15 amino acids. The CDR3 DNA has 45 bases and is translated from base 1. Via the germline V gene, CDR1 is MRHNA and CDR2 SNTAGT. Trimming takes 4 bases off V and 0 bases off J; junction bases not matched to a gene: 3. The cohort comprised fewer than 750 healthy bone marrow donors. All cohort members were sampled while nominally healthy, although unrecorded immune exposures were likely present. The donor was CMV seronegative and was included in the group of a few hundred seronegative cohort members. Every donor gave a peripheral blood sample, and the peripheral blood mononuclear cells from that sample were used for TCR beta sequencing. Genomic DNA was extracted from the blood cell samples with the Qiagen DNeasy Blood Extraction Kit. Details on this clone: Its antigen is currently not known. No base-level quality is on record; no much larger clone is a single base apart.

Library construction relied on the immunoSEQ multiplex PCR assay. For the multiplex PCR, a mixture combining 60 forward primers for TCR Vbeta segments and 13 reverse primers for TCR Jbeta segments was used. The CDR3 region of rearranged TCR beta genes was amplified from genomic DNA with a multiplex PCR assay. Amplified TCR beta libraries were sequenced as 87-base-pair reads on the Illumina HiSeq System. Processing in the source paper ran as follows. A later analysis tallied tens of millions of unique TCR beta chains across the approximately 670 repertoires, and around 9.9 million of those chains were shared by two or more donors. Raw reads were error-corrected and collapsed into unique sequences with a nearest-neighbor algorithm that merged closely related sequences to remove PCR and sequencing errors. Alignment of CDR3 sequences to IMGT reference sequences was used to assign V, D and J gene segments. For a sequence to be retained, a match of at least six nucleotides was required to both a V gene segment and a J gene segment. Rearrangements were classified as productive when the CDR3 lacked stop codons and remained in frame with V and J, and all other rearrangements were classified as non-productive. Following IMGT convention, CDR3 was defined as the stretch from the second conserved V-encoded cysteine up to the conserved J-encoded phenylalanine. The earlier analysis of 587 of the donors excluded any sequence lacking an unambiguous match to a single V gene segment. In an earlier analysis of some 590 of the donors, a V segment was called functional when productive rearrangements were above 56.7%, and segregating when the standard deviation between donors exceeded 5%. A statistical classification framework was built to diagnose cytomegalovirus status from the catalog of TCR beta chain sequences. In a later analysis, TCR nucleotide sequences were compared against IMGT/GENE-DB human TR gene sequences so that V and J genes could be assigned. Using the TCRdist pipeline, a later analysis assigned CDR3 sequences along with most-parsimonious VDJ recombination scenarios. In a later analysis, every TCR beta chain was defined by the combination of its CDR3 amino acid sequence and its V-gene family, and reads without a unique V-gene family were dropped. In a later analysis, nearly 600 highly shared, low-generation-probability nucleotide sequences were removed to address suspected cross-contamination and a sequencing artifact. A later analysis calculated a clonal expansion index for each public chain from normalized within-repertoire ranks of inferred template counts. Generation probabilities in a later analysis came from a VDJ recombination model fitted to out-of-frame rearrangements, and those results were checked against IGoR. In a later analysis, hypergeometric tests were used to score TCR-TCR, TCR-HLA and TCR-CMV co-occurrence, with a repertoire-size bias correction applied to TCR pairs. In a later analysis, false discovery rates were estimated by permuting HLA or CMV assignments 20 times. In a later analysis, co-occurring TCRs were grouped using DBSCAN, and TCRdist sequence similarity was added for clustering within HLA-allele-positive subsets. For co-occurrence clustering, repertoires with fewer than 30,000 or more than 120,000 public chains were excluded, along with roughly 5 repertoires with anomalous nucleotide sharing. Here the immuneACCESS table is served through TCRdb, limited to in-frame sequences with V and J called. Missing clones are a known gap in these copies; in checked studies unresolved V genes cover under half, and the rest lacks a known reason. V and J calls and clone size are those listed in that table; D and trimming were worked out from the DNA. In all, the sample holds more than 110,000 clones, and around 80% of those were seen once. The ten largest clones add up to about 1.2% of the sample.

Material for sequencing was PBMCs. The sequence came from a female donor in good health and CMV-seronegative. The chain joins TRBV6-4 to TRBJ2-1; 7 bases in the middle match TRBD2. The sequence in DNA is TGTGCCAGCAGTGCCACTAGCGACTCCTACAATGAGCAGTTCTTC. Its amino acids are CASSATSDSYNEQFF.